A selection of T cell receptor beta chains follows, all from one sample in a study of OX40 agonist ivuxolimab in advanced cancers. Here immunoSEQ multiplex PCR was the method, and the copy in TCRdb shows in-frame clones only, minus some. Among tens of thousands of clones listed, 70% to 90% were seen once. The sample in question was CD4+ or CD8+ T cells sorted from blood, obtained in a trial of the OX40 agonist ivuxolimab. The receptors were sampled from an adult with an advanced solid tumor such as melanoma, head and neck, liver or kidney cancer. CDR3s include the opening cysteine and the closing phenylalanine or tryptophan.

TRBJ2-4 | TRBV27 | CASSPLGDAKNIQYF
TRBJ2-7 | TRBV29-1 | CSVSFGGTYEQYF
TRBJ2-6 | TRBV19 | CASSSYTLGANVLTF
TRBJ2-2 | TRBV9 | CASSEREGRTGELFF
TRBJ1-5 | TRBV10-3 | CAIGQGKDQPQHF
TRBJ2-7 | TRBV28 | CASSHDRGRSYEQYF
TRBJ2-5 | TRBV6-1 | CASSPGLAGRETQYF
TRBJ1-3 | TRBV28 | CASSRTAGNTIYF
TRBJ2-2 | TRBV5-4 | CASSLRDGSGTGELFF
TRBJ2-7 | TRBV6-5 | CASVGIQRPYEQYF
TRBJ2-6 | TRBV27 | CASSSYRSSGANVLTF
TRBJ1-1 | TRBV11-2 | CASSSSRFDTEAFF
TRBJ2-5 | TRBV4-1 | CASSQGRGQGETQYF
TRBJ2-1 | TRBV4-1 | CASSQEAGPSYNEQFF
TRBJ2-2 | TRBV29-1 | CSVRRETGSGELFF
TRBJ2-5 | TRBV9 | CASSVGSGQETQYF
TRBJ2-2 | TRBV30 | CAWSVGLSAGELFF
TRBJ2-3 | TRBV6-1 | CASRSTGGPDTQYF
TRBJ2-3 | TRBV5-4 | CASSPRTSGRSTDTQYF
TRBJ1-2 | TRBV30 | CAWIGTEYGYTF
TRBJ1-4 | TRBV9 | CASSPMPLKLFF
TRBJ2-1 | TRBV4-2 | CASSQGSGRGNEQFF
TRBJ1-4 | TRBV19 | CASSSDLGQGKFF
TRBJ1-1 | TRBV2 | CASSLLGVGTEAFF
TRBJ2-4 | TRBV6-1 | CASIGADPPKNIQYF
TRBJ2-1 | TRBV29-1 | CSVATSSYNEQFF
TRBJ2-4 | TRBV30 | CAWSRPEVGYIQYF
TRBJ1-3 | TRBV28 | CASSRTGDPAGNTIYF
TRBJ2-3 | TRBV7-2 | CASRRTATDTQYF
TRBJ2-2 | TRBV7-9 | CASSLGRTNTGELFF
TRBJ1-2 | TRBV11-2 | CASSLEGVNYGYTF
TRBJ2-3 | TRBV5-1 | CASSLEGLAGGPDTQYF
TRBJ2-3 | TRBV4-2 | CASSSSGTSGRALDTQYF
TRBJ1-3 | TRBV5-6 | CASSSFGTGVSGNTIYF
TRBJ2-3 | TRBV10-3 | CAISNRDRADTQYF